This passage covers 18 T cell receptor beta chains from one sample sequenced in a study of shared clonotypes between healthy human individuals. The repertoire was sequenced with immunoSEQ multiplex PCR; TCRdb's copy has only in-frame clones and lacks some. The sample lists about 330,000 clones, 80% to 90% occurring once. Sequenced material: memory CD8+ T cells sorted from blood. Subset reported: CD45RO+ cells pooled with CCR7-negative TemRA cells. The receptors derive from a man aged 18 to 30 in good health.

This clone appeared a single time. This rearrangement joins TRBV6-1 to TRBJ1-3; D uncertain. V was cut by 7 bases and J by 8 bases, with 18 bases left in between. This CDR3 comprises 14 residues. The germline V gene has CDR1 MNHNS and CDR2 SASEGT. This CDR3 is CASTERGSVYTIYF. DNA for the CDR3: TGTGCCAGCACCGAGCGGGGTTCGGTTTACACCATATATTTT.

The chain has TRBV2 and TRBJ2-7; D possibly corresponds to TRBD2 (6 bases). This CDR3 has 15 amino acids. Trimming took 2 bases from V and 0 from J, leaving 11 bases between them. Per germline, CDR1 SNHLY and CDR2 FYNNEI. CDR3 coding DNA: TGTGCCAGCAGTGAACTGCGGGGAGACTCCTACGAGCAGTACTTC. It codes for CASSELRGDSYEQYF.

This sequence joins TRBV7-9 and TRBJ2-1; perhaps TRBD1 as D (6 bases). V gave up 1 base and J gave up 6 bases, with 10 bases separating them. CDR3 size: 14 residues. Germline CDR1 and CDR2: SEHNR and FQNEAQ (reference sequence). The CDR3 spells CASSLVVQGNEQFF. In DNA form, the CDR3 reads TGTGCCAGCAGCTTAGTAGTACAGGGCAATGAGCAGTTCTTC.

This chain joins TRBV28 and TRBJ2-7, with D possibly TRBD2 on 6 matching bases. Trimming stripped 6 bases from V and 0 bases from J, with 18 bases between. Germline-derived CDR1 and CDR2 are MDHEN and SYDVKM. The CDR3 sequence is 16 residues long. Here the CDR3 DNA reads TGTGCCAGCAGAGCCTGGAGGGGCCCTAGCTCCTACGAGCAGTACTTC. Its translation: CASRAWRGPSSYEQYF.

The J gene is TRBJ2-1, the V gene TRBV28; the D gene could be TRBD1 or TRBD2 (5 bases each). Trimming stripped 8 bases from V and 0 bases from J, with 17 bases between. CDR3 size: 16 residues. Per germline, CDR1 MDHEN and CDR2 SYDVKM. For the CDR3, the DNA is TGTGCCAGCCCCATGCTCGGGGCTAGCTCCTACAATGAGCAGTTCTTC. It encodes CASPMLGASSYNEQFF.

With regard to this clone: This clone may be a read error of a much larger clone one base away. Other DNA sequences within the sample encode an identical CDR3. The V call is TRBV11-2, the J call TRBJ2-7, with D hard to call. The CDR3 sequence is 11 residues long. CDR1 and CDR2 from the germline V gene are SGHAT and FQNNGV. V lost 2 bases to trimming and J lost 5 bases, with 4 bases between them. CDR3 in amino acids: CASSLNHEQYF. The CDR3, as DNA: TGTGCCAGCAGCTTAAATCACGAGCAGTACTTC.

This clone was seen a handful of times. V is TRBV6-1 and J is TRBJ2-7, with D uncertain. Trimming cost V 3 bases and J 6 bases, with 9 bases left between them. Germline V gene sequence: CDR1 MNHNS, CDR2 SASEGT. The CDR3 is 12 amino acids. The CDR3 protein is CASSDSGFEQYF. In nucleotides, the CDR3 is TGTGCCAGCAGTGATTCTGGGTTCGAGCAGTACTTC.

This clone occurred once. The chain has TRBV7-8 and TRBJ1-5, with D possibly being TRBD1 (6 bases). Trimming removed 5 bases at V and 1 base at J, with 15 bases between. From germline, CDR1 is SGHVS and CDR2 FQNEAQ. This CDR3 region has 16 residues. Here the CDR3 reads CASSGSRQGSNQPQHF. The CDR3 DNA is TGTGCCAGCAGCGGATCACGGCAGGGGAGCAATCAGCCCCAGCATTTT.

This clone occurred many times. The gene calls are TRBV7-8 and TRBJ2-7; 7 bases map to TRBD1. With V trimmed by 5 bases and J by 0 bases, 7 bases remained unmatched. CDR3 length: 15 amino acids. Germline CDR1 and CDR2: SGHVS and FQNEAQ. The CDR3 DNA is TGTGCCAGCAGCCAGCACAGGGGCCCCTCCTACGAGCAGTACTTC. This sequence encodes CASSQHRGPSYEQYF.

The rearrangement links TRBV5-1 to TRBJ2-3; D gene unclear. Germline loops: CDR1 SGHRS, CDR2 YFSETQ. The CDR3 sequence is 15 residues long. V lost 0 bases, J lost 3 bases, and 11 bases lay in between. CDR3 coding DNA: TGCGCCAGCAGCTTGGCCGTAAGCGAGACAGATACGCAGTATTTT. It translates to CASSLAVSETDTQYF.

This chain uses TRBV9 with TRBJ2-1; D is possibly TRBD2 (6 bases). Per germline, CDR1 SGDLS and CDR2 YYNGEE. V lost 4 bases to trimming and J lost 8 bases, with 13 bases between them. The CDR3 has 13 amino acids. In DNA form, the CDR3 reads TGTGCCAGCAGCCCCCGGGGGATCGATGAGCAGTTCTTC. Protein product: CASSPRGIDEQFF.

The chain joins TRBV30 to TRBJ2-3; D gene ambiguous. Trimming stripped 0 bases from V and 6 bases from J, with 7 bases between. Germline V gene sequence: CDR1 GTSNPN, CDR2 SVGIG (reference sequence). This CDR3 contains 12 residues. The CDR3 reads CAWSVMGDTQYF. The CDR3 region has the DNA TGTGCCTGGAGTGTAATGGGGGATACGCAGTATTTT. Full variable domain (rest looked up from reference TRBV30 and TRBJ2-3): SQTIHQWPATLVQPVGSPLSLECTVEGTSNPNLYWYRQAAGRGLQLLFYSVGIGQISSEVPQNLSASRPQDRQFILSSKKLLLSDSGFYLCAWSVMGDTQYFGPGTRLTVL.

V gene TRBV27 combines with J gene TRBJ2-3; TRBD1 aligns across 9 bases. Germline V gene lookup returns CDR1 MNHEY and CDR2 SMNVEV (reference sequence). The CDR3 consists of 15 residues. The junction had 6 bases not matched to a gene; V was cut back by 6 bases and J by 2 bases. For the CDR3, the DNA is TGTGCCAGCAGCTTAGGGACAGGGACCACAGATACGCAGTATTTT. Translation: CASSLGTGTTDTQYF.

The rearrangement joins TRBV2 to TRBJ2-7, with D possibly TRBD2 on 5 matching bases. CDR1 SNHLY and CDR2 FYNNEI come from the germline V gene. Trimming left V 8 bases short and J 3 bases short, with 14 bases between. CDR3 size: 13 residues. CDR3 amino acids: CASGPGIIYEQYF. The CDR3 DNA sequence: TGTGCCAGCGGGCCCGGGATTATCTACGAGCAGTACTTC.

This clone was found once. The chain uses TRBV5-4 and TRBJ2-1, with 13 bases identical to TRBD2. The CDR3 length is 17 residues. CDR1 is SGHNT and CDR2 is YYREEE in the germline V gene (reference sequence). Germline trimming cut 0 bases from V and 9 bases from J; bases unmatched to any gene: 9. DNA for the CDR3: TGTGCCAGCAGCTTGGGACTAGCGGGAGGATATGGTAGTGAGCAGTTCTTC. Translation: CASSLGLAGGYGSEQFF.

This clone was observed at least ten times. The rearrangement joins TRBV30 to TRBJ1-2; 7 nucleotides align to TRBD1. The CDR3 totals 14 residues. The germline CDR1 and CDR2 sequences are GTSNPN and SVGIG (reference sequence). V lost 0 bases, J lost 2 bases, and 3 bases stayed unmatched. This CDR3 reads CAWSVAGGNYGYTF. The CDR3 DNA sequence: TGTGCCTGGAGTGTGGCAGGGGGAAACTATGGCTACACCTTC.

V gene TRBV27 combines with J gene TRBJ2-7, with a weak D call TRBD2 (5 bases). V was cut by 4 bases and J by 0 bases, with 13 bases left in between. Looked up from germline, CDR1 is MNHEY and CDR2 is SMNVEV (reference sequence). The CDR3 length is 15 residues. The CDR3 DNA reads as TGTGCCAGCAGTTCCCCCTCGGACTCCTCCTACGAGCAGTACTTC. It yields the protein CASSSPSDSSYEQYF.

V usage is TRBV9 and J usage is TRBJ1-1, with D unresolved. This CDR3 comprises 14 residues. Germline V gene sequence: CDR1 SGDLS, CDR2 YYNGEE. V dropped 0 bases and J dropped 5 bases, with 11 bases sitting between them. In nucleotides, the CDR3 is TGTGCCAGCAGCGTAGATGGGCCTGGGACTGAAGCTTTCTTT. This gives the protein CASSVDGPGTEAFF.